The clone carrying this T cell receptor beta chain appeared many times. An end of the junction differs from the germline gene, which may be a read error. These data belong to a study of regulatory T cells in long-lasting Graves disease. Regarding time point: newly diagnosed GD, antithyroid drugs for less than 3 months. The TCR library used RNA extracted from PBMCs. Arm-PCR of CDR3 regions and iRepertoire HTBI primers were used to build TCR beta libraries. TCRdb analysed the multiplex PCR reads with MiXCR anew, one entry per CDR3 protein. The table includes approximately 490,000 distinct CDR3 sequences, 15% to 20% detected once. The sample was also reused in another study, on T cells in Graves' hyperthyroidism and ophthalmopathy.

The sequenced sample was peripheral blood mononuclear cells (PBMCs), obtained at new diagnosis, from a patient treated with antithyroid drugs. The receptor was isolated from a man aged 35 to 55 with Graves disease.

The CDR3 loop reads CASSSTYSDRNTEAFF. The CDR3 DNA reads TGTGCTAGCAGCTCTACCTACTCCGACAGGAACACTGAAGCTTTCTTT. This chain links TRBV7-7 with TRBJ1-1; tentatively, D is TRBD1 (5 bases). The CDR3 sequence is 16 residues long. Looked up from germline, CDR1 is SSHAT and CDR2 is FNYEAQ (reference sequence).